This TCR beta chain was profiled in a study of metastatic and nonmetastatic thyroid tumors. Study background: Repertoires were compared across blood and tumor or nodule tissue from malignant and benign thyroid patients. Study conclusions and caveats: Significantly higher TCR beta diversity was reportedly seen in malignant thyroid tumors than benign nodules, in blood and tumor.

This clone has more than one count but fewer than ten. Antigen: not known. Thyroid surgery was performed in patients who had received no treatment beforehand. Germline-derived CDR1 and CDR2 are SGHAT and FQDESV (reference sequence). This CDR3 region has 15 residues. The V end lost 5 bases, the J end lost 2 bases, and 14 bases lay between the germline ends. Authors' analysis steps: Across clinicopathological groups, CDR3 differences served as the basis for building a distant-metastasis classifier for papillary thyroid cancer. TCRdb called clones again from the PCR reads with MiXCR. The V and J calls were not made by the authors but by TCRdb's processing. The data show fewer than 20,000 clones, with under 35% seen just once and roughly 16% held by the top ten.

The chain couples TRBV11-1 to TRBJ2-3; no firm D call. This clonotype was obtained from a female donor with papillary thyroid cancer or a benign thyroid nodule (not recorded which). Some clones in this sample may be carry-over from other donors' samples. Sequencing used tumor tissue. The CDR3 protein is CASSTDGRYTDTQYF. Written as DNA, the CDR3 is TGTGCCAGCAGCACGGACGGTCGATACACAGATACGCAGTATTTT.